A single T cell receptor beta chain is shown here with its context. Its specificity is not known. The sample comes from a study of T cell repertoires in cytomegalovirus infection. V lost 6 bases to trimming and J lost 4 bases; unmatched junction nucleotides: 4. Germline CDR1 is SGHAT and CDR2 is FQNNGV. The CDR3 sequence is 14 residues long. TCRdb independently ran MiXCR on the reads; one entry per CDR3 protein. The sample contains around 230,000 distinct CDR3 sequences, approximately 40% of which appear only once. The source was CD8+ T cells from cultured PBMCs, collected from culture after CMV antigen stimulation. This TCR derives from a human donor in good health (CMV status not recorded). Some clones in this sample may be carry-over from other donors' samples. V is TRBV11-2 and J is TRBJ2-7; the match to TRBD2 covers 12 bases. The CDR3 region is CASSRGLAGYEQYF. In nucleotides, the CDR3 is TGTGCCAGCAGTAGGGGACTAGCGGGTTACGAGCAGTACTTC. The full variable domain, rest sourced from reference TRBV11-2 and TRBJ2-7, is EAGVAQSPRYKIIEKRQSVAFWCNPISGHATLYWYQQILGQGPKLLIQFQNNGVVDDSQLPKDRFSAERLKGVDSTLKIQPAKLEDSAVYLCASSRGLAGYEQYFGPGTRLTVT.